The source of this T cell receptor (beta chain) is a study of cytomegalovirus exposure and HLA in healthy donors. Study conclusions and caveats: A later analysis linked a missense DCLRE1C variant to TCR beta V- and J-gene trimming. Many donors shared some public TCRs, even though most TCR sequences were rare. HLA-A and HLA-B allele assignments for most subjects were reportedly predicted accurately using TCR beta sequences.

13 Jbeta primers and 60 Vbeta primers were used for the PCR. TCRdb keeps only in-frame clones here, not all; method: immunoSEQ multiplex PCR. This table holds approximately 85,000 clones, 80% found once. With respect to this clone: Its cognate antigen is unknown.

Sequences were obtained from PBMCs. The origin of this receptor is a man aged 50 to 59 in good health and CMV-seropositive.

The DNA of the CDR3 is TGCGCCAGCCGACCGGGACTAGCGGGAGGGCCGTCTCCCAATGAGCAGTTCTTC. Translation: CASRPGLAGGPSPNEQFF. The V call is TRBV5-1, the J call TRBJ2-1, with TRBD2 matching 16 bases. The V and J ends lost 7 bases and 6 bases, in that order; junction bases with no gene match: 13. Germline V lookup: CDR1 SGHRS, CDR2 YFSETQ. There are 18 residues in the CDR3.